This T cell receptor (beta chain) was retrieved from a study of T cells in Graves' hyperthyroidism and ophthalmopathy. TCR beta CDR3 sequences were amplified from RNA transcripts. First-round RT-PCR of the TCR CDR3 relied on the HTBI primer set. TCRdb re-called the multiplex PCR reads through MiXCR, storing one row per CDR3 protein. The table records some 600,000 distinct CDR3 sequences, around 14% of them present only once. This CDR3 comprises 16 residues. V shed 6 bases, J shed 4 bases, and the junction held 4 bases outside the gene matches. Clinicians diagnosed patients from clinical symptoms, serum thyroxine and TRAb, thyroid ultrasound and orbital computed tomography. Drawn at first hyperthyroidism diagnosis, the blood sample preceded any ophthalmopathy symptoms. Fresh peripheral blood, 9.5 to 10 ml of it, supplied the PBMCs. This clonotype showed up just once.

This TCR came from a young woman with Graves' hyperthyroidism that later progressed to Graves' ophthalmopathy. The gene calls are TRBV12-3 or TRBV12-4 and TRBJ2-1, with 15 bases aligning to TRBD2. Source material: blood. CDR3 in amino acids: CASSQGLAGGYNEQFF. The DNA of the CDR3 is TGTGCCAGCAGCCAAGGACTAGCGGGAGGGTACAATGAGCAGTTCTTC.